This T cell receptor (beta chain) was obtained from a study of blood T cells in healthy people across ages. This clonotype was observed at least ten times. The antigen is not known. A sample-barcoded 5' primer and a J-beta primer mix were used in a second PCR of about 6 to 11 cycles. MiXCR, run by TCRdb on the 5' RACE reads, gives a single entry per CDR3 protein. The top ten hold about 8% of the sample, which has some 1.7 million distinct CDR3 sequences, 28% seen once. Study outcomes and limitations: Unsorted PBMCs prevented conclusive naive versus antigen-experienced comparison. Correlation between TCR beta diversity and naive T cell percentage was strong. Relative to aged donors, long-lived donors carried more naive CD4+ cells and displayed higher diversity.

The source material was blood. The clonotype originates from a woman younger than 45 in good health.

CDR3 nucleotides: TGCGCCAGCAGCCCCGTTACGAAGGGCGAGCAGTACTTC. Protein: CASSPVTKGEQYF. The gene calls are TRBV5-1 and TRBJ2-7; unclear D gene. In germline, CDR1 is SGHRS, CDR2 YFSETQ. This CDR3 contains 13 residues. The V end was cut by 4 bases, the J end by 6 bases, with 14 bases between.